This T cell receptor beta chain emerged from a study of cytomegalovirus exposure and HLA in healthy donors. Study-wide points: HLA allele associations emerged for roughly 17,000 TCR beta sequences in a later analysis, at 0.05 false discovery rate.

Germline lookup yields CDR1 SGHAT and CDR2 FQNNGV. V was clipped by 4 bases and J by 4 bases, with 18 bases between them. The CDR3 extends over 16 amino acids. As to this clone: As yet, its antigen is unknown.

13 Jbeta primers and 60 Vbeta primers were used for the PCR. Measured with immunoSEQ multiplex PCR; TCRdb has only the in-frame clones, and not every one. Among 95,000 to 150,000 clones listed, about 81% were seen once. The chain has TRBV11-2 and TRBJ2-3; a possible D gene is TRBD2 (6 bases). Material: PBMCs. This receptor was identified in a man aged 40-55 years in good health and CMV-seronegative. CDR3 in amino acids: CASSSPTGSRADTQYF. In nucleotides, the CDR3 is TGTGCCAGCAGCTCCCCCACCGGGAGTAGGGCAGATACGCAGTATTTT.